This TCR beta chain derives from a study of T cell responses to AZD1222 COVID-19 vaccine. Study findings and constraints: As reported, nearly half of all spike-specific TCRs target variant regions that are unmutated. At study baseline, merely roughly 6 AZD1222 recipients were seropositive.

Germline V CDR1 and CDR2: MNHNY, SVGAGI (reference sequence). Unmatched junction bases numbered 4, after V lost 4 bases and J lost 0 bases. The CDR3 is made up of 16 amino acids. Turning to this clone: Its antigen is not known.

Assay: immunoSEQ multiplex PCR; the TCRdb copy retains only in-frame clones and omits some. This table has about 120,000 clones, 94% appearing once. The V gene is TRBV6-6, the J gene TRBJ2-1, with 9 bases identical to TRBD2. The material sequenced was peripheral blood, taken 28 days after the second AZD1222 dose. The source is an adult who received the AZD1222 COVID-19 vaccine. CDR3 DNA: TGTGCCAGCAGTTTTCTAGCGGGGAGCTCCTACAATGAGCAGTTCTTC. Residues: CASSFLAGSSYNEQFF.